The rows below give T cell receptor beta chains drawn from one sample of a study of blood T cell repertoires in COVID-19. Produced via immunoSEQ multiplex PCR; TCRdb's table is partial and in-frame only. Of roughly 150,000 clones detected, more than 80% appear once; the ten largest clones hold about 4.4%. The sample taken for sequencing was PBMCs or T cells enriched from blood (not recorded which). The receptors derive from a man aged 45-65 years who had recovered from COVID-19. Each CDR3 is given with its conserved first and last residue. A D gene is named only where the DNA matches it firmly. For some rows the clone size is stated as once, few or many, or as a class when expanded; others skip it.

TRBJ2-2	TRBV29-1	-	TRBD2	TGCAGCGCCGTAGCGGGAGTATTAACCGGGGAGCTGTTTTTT	CSAVAGVLTGELFF
TRBJ1-2	TRBV19	-	-	TGTGCCAGTAGTATGAGAGCCCCCAAAGTCTGGGGCTACACCTTC	CASSMRAPKVWGYTF
TRBJ1-3	TRBV27	-	-	TGTGCCAGCAGTCCCACGAGGGAAGCTGGAAACACCATATATTTT	CASSPTREAGNTIYF
TRBJ2-1	TRBV7-8	-	TRBD2	TGTGCCAGCAGCGTAACTAGCGGGGGCAATGAGCAGTTCTTC	CASSVTSGGNEQFF
TRBJ1-2	TRBV7-2	-	-	TGTGCCAGCAGCTTTCGGCAGGGCACCCAAGGCTACACCTTC	CASSFRQGTQGYTF
TRBJ1-6	TRBV6-5	-	-	TGTGCCAGCAGTTACTCAGGGAGCTCCTATAATTCACCCCTCCACTTT	CASSYSGSSYNSPLHF
TRBJ1-4	TRBV4-3	-	-	TGCGCCAGCAGCCAAGAAGTCGGAAAACTGTTTTTT	CASSQEVGKLFF
TRBJ1-6	TRBV6-5	-	TRBD1	TGTGCCAGCAAAAGGGGACAGGGTAAATCACCCCTCCACTTT	CASKRGQGKSPLHF
TRBJ1-2	TRBV18	-	-	TGTGCCAGCTCACCACGGAAAGGGGTTGGTGGCTACACCTTC	CASSPRKGVGGYTF
TRBJ1-5	TRBV7-3	-	-	TGTGCCAGCAGCTTCTCTCCCAATCAGCCCCAGCATTTT	CASSFSPNQPQHF
TRBJ1-4	TRBV14	-	-	TGTGCCAGCAGCCTCGCATATCAACGTGGGAGAACTAATGAAAAACTGTTTTTT	CASSLAYQRGRTNEKLFF
TRBJ1-5	TRBV18	-	-	TGTGCCAGCTCACCACCGGGGGGGGCCGGACAGCCCCAGCATTTT	CASSPPGGAGQPQHF
TRBJ1-2	TRBV24-1	-	TRBD1	TGTGCCACCAGTGATTTGTCTCCAATAGACAGGGGAGGTTTTTATGGCTACACCTTC	CATSDLSPIDRGGFYGYTF
TRBJ2-2	TRBV28	-	-	TGTGCCAGCAAAGACAGAAATGGGGAGCTGTTTTTT	CASKDRNGELFF
TRBJ1-6	TRBV5-6	-	-	TGTGCCAGCAGCTTGGCCCAGGGAATTTCACCCCTCCACTTT	CASSLAQGISPLHF
TRBJ2-1	TRBV5-1	-	TRBD1	TGCGCCAGCAGCTTGGCGCGACAGGGAAGGTCCTACAATGAGCAGTTCTTC	CASSLARQGRSYNEQFF
TRBJ2-7	TRBV12-3/TRBV12-4	few	TRBD2	TGTGCCAGCAGCCGGGGACTAGCCGACGAGCAGTACTTC	CASSRGLADEQYF